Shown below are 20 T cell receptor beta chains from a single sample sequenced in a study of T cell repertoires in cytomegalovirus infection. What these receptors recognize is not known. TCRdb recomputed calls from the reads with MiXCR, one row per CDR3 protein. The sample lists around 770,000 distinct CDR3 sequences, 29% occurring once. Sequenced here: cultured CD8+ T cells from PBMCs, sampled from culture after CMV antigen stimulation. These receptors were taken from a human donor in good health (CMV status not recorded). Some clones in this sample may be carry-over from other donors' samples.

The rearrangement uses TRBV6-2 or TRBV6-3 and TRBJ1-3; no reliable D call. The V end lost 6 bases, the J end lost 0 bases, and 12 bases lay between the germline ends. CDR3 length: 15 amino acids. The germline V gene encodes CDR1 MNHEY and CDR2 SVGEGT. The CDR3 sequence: CASSDLQVSGNTIYF. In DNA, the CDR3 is TGTGCCAGCAGCGACCTGCAGGTCTCTGGAAACACCATATATTTT.

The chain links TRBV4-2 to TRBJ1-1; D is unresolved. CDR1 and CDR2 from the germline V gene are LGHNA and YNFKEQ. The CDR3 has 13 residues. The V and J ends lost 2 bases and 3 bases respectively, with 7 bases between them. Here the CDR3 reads CASSQQVDTEAFF. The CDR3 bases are TGTGCCAGCAGCCAACAGGTGGACACTGAAGCTTTCTTT.

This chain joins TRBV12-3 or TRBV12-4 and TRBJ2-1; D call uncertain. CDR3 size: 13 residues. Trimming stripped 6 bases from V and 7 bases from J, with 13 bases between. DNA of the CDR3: TGTGCCAGCAGACCCCAACTGGGGAATGAGCAGTTCTTC. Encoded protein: CASRPQLGNEQFF.

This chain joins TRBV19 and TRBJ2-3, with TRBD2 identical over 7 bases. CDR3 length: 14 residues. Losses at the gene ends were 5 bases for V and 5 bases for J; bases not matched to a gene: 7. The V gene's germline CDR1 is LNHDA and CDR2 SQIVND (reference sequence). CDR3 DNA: TGTGCCAGTAGTTCAGCGGGGTCTAGAGATACGCAGTATTTT. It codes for CASSSAGSRDTQYF.

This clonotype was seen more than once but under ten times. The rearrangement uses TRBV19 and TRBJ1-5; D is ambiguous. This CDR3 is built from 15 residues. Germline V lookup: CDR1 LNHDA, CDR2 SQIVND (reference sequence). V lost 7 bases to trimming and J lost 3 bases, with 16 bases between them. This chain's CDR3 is CASNLVDGYNQPQHF. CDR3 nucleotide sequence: TGTGCCAGTAACCTAGTGGACGGCTACAATCAGCCCCAGCATTTT.

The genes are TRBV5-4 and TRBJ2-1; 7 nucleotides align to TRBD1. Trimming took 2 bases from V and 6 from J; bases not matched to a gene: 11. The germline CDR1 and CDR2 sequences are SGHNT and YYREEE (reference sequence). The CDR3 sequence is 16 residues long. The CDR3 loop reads CASSFLQDRVGNEQFF. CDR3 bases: TGTGCCAGCAGCTTCCTCCAAGACAGGGTGGGCAATGAGCAGTTCTTC.

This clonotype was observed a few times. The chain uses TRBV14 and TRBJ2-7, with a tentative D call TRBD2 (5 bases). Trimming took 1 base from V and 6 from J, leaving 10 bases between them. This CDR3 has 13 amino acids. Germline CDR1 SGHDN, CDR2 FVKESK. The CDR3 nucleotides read TGTGCCAGCAGCCAAGGAGGGAGCTCCGAGCAGTACTTC. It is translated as CASSQGGSSEQYF.

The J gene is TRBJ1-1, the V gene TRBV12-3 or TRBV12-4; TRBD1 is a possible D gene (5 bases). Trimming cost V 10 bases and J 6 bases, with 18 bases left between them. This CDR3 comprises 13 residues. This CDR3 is CATLRDPGPEAFF. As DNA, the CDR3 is TGTGCCACCCTCCGAGATCCGGGGCCTGAAGCTTTCTTT.

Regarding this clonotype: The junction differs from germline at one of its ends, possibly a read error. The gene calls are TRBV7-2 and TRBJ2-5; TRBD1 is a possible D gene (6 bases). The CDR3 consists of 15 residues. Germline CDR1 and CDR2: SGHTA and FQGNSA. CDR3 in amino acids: CVSSPPGDIQETQYF. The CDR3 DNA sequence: TGTGTCAGCAGCCCCCCCGGGGACATTCAAGAGACCCAGTACTTC.

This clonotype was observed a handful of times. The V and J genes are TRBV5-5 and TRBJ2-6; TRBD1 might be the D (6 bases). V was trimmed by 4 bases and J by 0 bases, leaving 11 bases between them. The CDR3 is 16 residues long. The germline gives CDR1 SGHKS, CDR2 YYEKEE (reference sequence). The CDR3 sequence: CASSVTGFSGANVLTF. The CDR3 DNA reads TGTGCCAGCAGCGTGACAGGATTCTCTGGGGCCAACGTCCTGACTTTC.

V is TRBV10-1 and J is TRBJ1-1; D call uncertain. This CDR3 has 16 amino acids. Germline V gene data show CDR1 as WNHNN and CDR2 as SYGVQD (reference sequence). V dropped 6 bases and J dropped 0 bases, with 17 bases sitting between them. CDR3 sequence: CASSSTSTKMNTEAFF. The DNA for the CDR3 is TGCGCCAGCAGCTCTACTTCGACTAAAATGAACACTGAAGCTTTCTTT.

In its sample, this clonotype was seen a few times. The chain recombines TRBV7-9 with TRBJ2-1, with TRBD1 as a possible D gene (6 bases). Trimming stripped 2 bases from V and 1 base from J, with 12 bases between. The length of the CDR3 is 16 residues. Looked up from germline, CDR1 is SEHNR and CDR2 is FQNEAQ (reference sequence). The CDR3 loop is CASSLTQGESYNEQFF. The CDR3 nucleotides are TGTGCCAGCAGCTTAACACAGGGAGAGTCCTACAATGAGCAGTTCTTC.

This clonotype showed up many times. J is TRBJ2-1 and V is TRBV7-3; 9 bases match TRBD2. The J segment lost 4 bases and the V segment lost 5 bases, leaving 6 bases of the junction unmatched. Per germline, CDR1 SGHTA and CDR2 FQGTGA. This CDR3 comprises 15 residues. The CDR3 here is CASSSRGGDYNEQFF. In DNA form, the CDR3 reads TGTGCCAGCAGCAGCCGCGGGGGGGATTACAATGAGCAGTTCTTC.

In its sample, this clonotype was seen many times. This CDR3 reads CASFTGVGNTIYF. CDR3 in DNA: TGTGCCAGCTTTACAGGGGTTGGAAACACCATATATTTT. J is TRBJ1-3 and V is TRBV6-1; 7 bases match TRBD1. Trimming cost V 8 bases and J 3 bases; bases outside gene matches: 4. Germline V CDR1 and CDR2: MNHNS, SASEGT. This CDR3 has 13 residues.

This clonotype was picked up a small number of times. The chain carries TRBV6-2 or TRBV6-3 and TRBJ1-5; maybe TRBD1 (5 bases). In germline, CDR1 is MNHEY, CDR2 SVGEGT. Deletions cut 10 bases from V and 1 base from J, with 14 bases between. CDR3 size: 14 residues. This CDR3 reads CATRVGPSNQPQHF. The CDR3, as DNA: TGTGCCACCCGGGTGGGACCAAGCAATCAGCCCCAGCATTTT.

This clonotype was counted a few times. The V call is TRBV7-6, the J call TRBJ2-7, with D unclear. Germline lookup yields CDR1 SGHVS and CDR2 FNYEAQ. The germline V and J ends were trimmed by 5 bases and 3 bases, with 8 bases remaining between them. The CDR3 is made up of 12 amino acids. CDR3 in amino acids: CASSPENYEQYF. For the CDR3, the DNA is TGTGCCAGCAGCCCGGAAAACTACGAGCAGTACTTC. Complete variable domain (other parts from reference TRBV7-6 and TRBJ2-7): GAGVSQSPRYKVTKRGQDVALRCDPISGHVSLYWYRQALGQGPEFLTYFNYEAQQDKSGLPNDRFSAERPEGSISTLTIQRTEQRDSAMYRCASSPENYEQYFGPGTRLTVT.

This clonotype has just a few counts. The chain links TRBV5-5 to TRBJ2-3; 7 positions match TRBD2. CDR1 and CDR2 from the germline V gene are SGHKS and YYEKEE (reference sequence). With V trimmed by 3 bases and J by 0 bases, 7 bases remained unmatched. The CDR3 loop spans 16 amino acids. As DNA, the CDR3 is TGTGCCAGCAGCTCTCCTAGCGGACCTAGCACAGATACGCAGTATTTT. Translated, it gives CASSSPSGPSTDTQYF.

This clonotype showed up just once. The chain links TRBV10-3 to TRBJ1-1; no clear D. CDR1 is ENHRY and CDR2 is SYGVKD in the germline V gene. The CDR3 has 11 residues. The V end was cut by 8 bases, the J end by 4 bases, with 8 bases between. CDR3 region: CAIRRGTEAFF. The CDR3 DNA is TGTGCCATCCGACGGGGCACTGAAGCTTTCTTT.

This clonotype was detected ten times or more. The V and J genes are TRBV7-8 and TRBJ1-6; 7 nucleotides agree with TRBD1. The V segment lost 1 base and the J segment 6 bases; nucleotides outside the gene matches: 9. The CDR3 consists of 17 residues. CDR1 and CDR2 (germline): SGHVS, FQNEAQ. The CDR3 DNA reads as TGTGCCAGCAGCTTAGAAGTTGTTGACAGGGCTAATTCACCCCTCCACTTT. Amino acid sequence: CASSLEVVDRANSPLHF.

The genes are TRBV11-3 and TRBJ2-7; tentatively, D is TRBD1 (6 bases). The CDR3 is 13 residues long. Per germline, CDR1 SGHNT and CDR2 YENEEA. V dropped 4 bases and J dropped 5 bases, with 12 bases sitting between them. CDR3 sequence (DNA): TGTGCCAGCAGCTACGGACAGATAGACGAGCAGTACTTC. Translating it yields CASSYGQIDEQYF.